What follows describes a single T cell receptor beta chain. The entry originates in a study of cytomegalovirus exposure and HLA in healthy donors. Germline loops: CDR1 PRHDT, CDR2 FYEKMQ (reference sequence). The CDR3 runs to 14 residues. The junction had 8 bases not matched to a gene; V was cut back by 6 bases and J by 7 bases. Amplification used 60 Vbeta primers and 13 Jbeta primers. Libraries were prepared by immunoSEQ multiplex PCR; TCRdb keeps only in-frame clonotypes and omits some of them. The repertoire includes roughly 150,000 clones, 80% of them detected once, and approximately 1.2% sits in the top ten.

The clonotype originates from a man under 40 in good health and CMV-seronegative. Sequencing input: PBMCs. The chain recombines TRBV13 with TRBJ1-4, with 7 nucleotides matching TRBD1. The CDR3 loop is CASRMDRRGEKLFF. The DNA of the CDR3 is TGTGCCAGCAGGATGGACAGGAGGGGTGAAAAACTGTTTTTT.